The 18 T cell receptor beta chains given below trace back to one sample, sequenced in a study of Ad26.COV2.S vaccination and SARS-CoV-2 variants. Some clones are missing from TCRdb's copy, which holds only in-frame ones; the method was immunoSEQ multiplex PCR. The sample consists of 510,000 or so clones, around 88% of them appearing once. Documented treatment: around 19 received Ad26.COV2.S at low or high dose, single or two shots; five or six received placebo; per-sample allocation not given. Material that was analyzed had been drawn on day 63 after the first vaccine or placebo injection. The material was peripheral blood, obtained in a trial of Ad26.COV2.S vaccine versus placebo. Every receptor here comes from a person between 18 and 59 years old who received the Ad26.COV2.S COVID-19 vaccine or a placebo.

This clone was seen a few times. This rearrangement joins TRBV11-2 to TRBJ1-2, with 7 bases that match TRBD1. This CDR3 is 13 amino acids long. V lost 4 bases, J lost 7 bases, and 6 bases stayed unmatched. The germline V gene has CDR1 SGHAT and CDR2 FQNNGV. The CDR3 DNA is TGTGCCAGCAGCTCCGACAGGGCGGGTGGCTACACCTTC. It specifies CASSSDRAGGYTF.

The chain has TRBV6-1 and TRBJ1-5, with TRBD1 matching 10 bases. This CDR3 comprises 16 residues. The germline V gene encodes CDR1 MNHNS and CDR2 SASEGT. Germline trimming cut 4 bases from V and 3 bases from J; bases unmatched to any gene: 6. The CDR3 reads CASSAPRQGANQPQHF. CDR3 DNA: TGTGCCAGCAGTGCACCCCGACAGGGGGCCAATCAGCCCCAGCATTTT.

The count of this clone is one. V and J are TRBV29-1 and TRBJ2-3; a weak D match, TRBD2 (5 bases). CDR3 size: 14 residues. CDR1 and CDR2 (germline): SQVTM, ANQGSEA. V lost 6 bases and J 0 bases, leaving 13 bases between the germline ends. The CDR3 DNA is TGCAGCGTAGCGCCGGGAACTAGCACAGATACGCAGTATTTT. Amino acids: CSVAPGTSTDTQYF.

The chain carries TRBV14 and TRBJ2-5; 12 positions match TRBD2. V dropped 1 base and J dropped 4; count of bases not matched to a gene: 4. Germline V CDR1 and CDR2: SGHDN, FVKESK. CDR3 length: 16 residues. In DNA, the CDR3 is TGTGCCAGCAGCCAAGGGCTACTAGCGGGAGGAGAGACCCAGTACTTC. Amino acids: CASSQGLLAGGETQYF.

This chain joins TRBV7-2 and TRBJ2-3; D is undetermined. Germline-derived CDR1 and CDR2 are SGHTA and FQGNSA. The CDR3 has 14 residues. Trimming shortened V by 3 bases and J by 7 bases, and 14 bases separated the two germline ends. The CDR3 nucleotides are TGTGCCAGCAGCTTGTCCGAATCCCTTTATACGCAGTATTTT. Amino acid sequence: CASSLSESLYTQYF. The full variable domain, completed using reference TRBV7-2 and TRBJ2-3, is GAGVSQSPSNKVTEKGKDVELRCDPISGHTALYWYRQSLGQGLEFLIYFQGNSAPDKSGLPSDRFSAERTGGSVSTLTIQRTQQEDSAVYLCASSLSESLYTQYFGPGTRLTVL.

The chain is built from TRBV6-2 or TRBV6-3 and TRBJ2-1, with 8 bases lining up with TRBD2. Germline V gene sequence: CDR1 MNHEY, CDR2 SVGEGT. The J segment lost 8 bases and the V segment lost 2 bases, leaving 11 bases of the junction unmatched. CDR3 length: 16 residues. CDR3 sequence: CASSYPHGGGDDEQFF. In nucleotides, the CDR3 is TGTGCCAGCAGTTACCCGCACGGGGGGGGAGATGATGAGCAGTTCTTC.

The chain employs TRBV15 and TRBJ1-4; TRBD1 agrees at 9 bases. With V trimmed by 6 bases and J by 7 bases, 15 bases remained unmatched. CDR1 and CDR2 (germline): LNHNV, YYDKDF (reference sequence). CDR3 length equals 17 residues. The CDR3 sequence is CATSPTGGGGSGEKLFF. The CDR3 DNA reads as TGTGCCACCAGTCCGACAGGGGGAGGGGGCTCGGGTGAAAAACTGTTTTTT.

This rearrangement joins TRBV9 to TRBJ2-3; D is uncertain. The CDR3 contains 14 residues. From germline, CDR1 is SGDLS and CDR2 YYNGEE. V shed 3 bases and J shed 0 bases, with 8 bases lying between them. The CDR3 sequence is CASSGSPSTDTQYF. CDR3 DNA sequence: TGTGCCAGCAGCGGATCGCCCAGCACAGATACGCAGTATTTT.

This clone was found once. The chain has TRBV5-1 and TRBJ1-2, with 7 bases that match TRBD1. V lost 2 bases, J lost 2 bases, and 9 bases stayed unmatched. CDR3 length: 16 amino acids. Germline values: CDR1 SGHRS, CDR2 YFSETQ. This CDR3 reads CASSFQPGQSNYGYTF. In DNA form, the CDR3 reads TGCGCCAGCAGCTTCCAGCCGGGACAGTCGAACTATGGCTACACCTTC.

This rearrangement joins TRBV7-3 to TRBJ2-1; 11 bases align to TRBD2. CDR1 is SGHTA and CDR2 is FQGTGA in the germline V gene. The V gene end was trimmed by 5 bases and the J gene end by 16 bases; junction bases not matched to a gene: 16. The CDR3 is made up of 15 amino acids. The CDR3 reads CASSPYSSLAGVLFF. The CDR3 DNA sequence: TGTGCCAGCAGCCCTTACTCCTCACTAGCGGGAGTCCTCTTCTTC.

The rearrangement uses TRBV9 and TRBJ2-3, with D perhaps TRBD2 (6 bases). The CDR3 has 13 amino acids. V was shortened by 0 bases and J by 6 bases, with 8 bases between the two germline ends. The germline V gene encodes CDR1 SGDLS and CDR2 YYNGEE. CDR3 sequence: CASSVGGEDTQYF. In nucleotides, the CDR3 is TGTGCCAGCAGCGTAGGGGGGGAGGATACGCAGTATTTT.

The rearrangement joins TRBV24-1 to TRBJ1-2; D is perhaps TRBD1 (5 bases). This CDR3 is built from 16 residues. The germline CDR1 and CDR2 sequences are KGHDR and SFDVKD. The ends were cut back, 2 bases at V and 0 bases at J, with 12 bases in the middle. CDR3: CATSDSVDSTNYGYTF. In DNA form, the CDR3 reads TGTGCCACCAGTGATTCGGTCGACAGCACTAACTATGGCTACACCTTC.

The rearrangement links TRBV4-2 to TRBJ2-1; 8 bases fit TRBD2. The CDR3 is 16 residues long. Per germline, CDR1 LGHNA and CDR2 YNFKEQ. J gave up 5 bases and V 5 bases, and 11 bases lay outside the gene matches. The CDR3 sequence: CASSVTETSVHNEQFF. CDR3 sequence (DNA): TGTGCCAGCAGCGTAACTGAGACTAGCGTACACAATGAGCAGTTCTTC.

V and J are TRBV5-5 and TRBJ1-5; D is unclear. CDR1 SGHKS and CDR2 YYEKEE come from the germline V gene (reference sequence). V lost 5 bases and J 0 bases, leaving 6 bases between the germline ends. The CDR3 extends over 13 amino acids. CDR3: CASSPLSNQPQHF. CDR3 nucleotide sequence: TGTGCCAGCAGTCCACTTAGCAATCAGCCCCAGCATTTT.

This sequence joins TRBV11-1 and TRBJ2-1; no firm D call. Trimming shortened V by 5 bases and J by 7 bases, and 9 bases separated the two germline ends. The germline gives CDR1 SGHAT, CDR2 FQDESV (reference sequence). The CDR3 has 12 amino acids. CDR3 DNA sequence: TGTGCCAGCAGCCCCGGGCGTAATGAGCAGTTCTTC. It yields the protein CASSPGRNEQFF.

The CDR3 DNA reads TGTGCCAGCAGTTTACCAGGGATCAATGAGCAGTTCTTC. Amino acid sequence: CASSLPGINEQFF. This rearrangement joins TRBV28 to TRBJ2-1, with D tentatively TRBD1 (5 bases). The CDR3 sequence is 13 residues long. Trimming pared 2 bases from V and 6 bases from J, leaving 8 bases between. In germline, CDR1 is MDHEN, CDR2 SYDVKM.

The chain links TRBV29-1 to TRBJ2-2; possibly TRBD1 or TRBD2 for D (5 bases each). Germline loops: CDR1 SQVTM, CDR2 ANQGSEA. The V and J ends lost 4 bases and 4 bases respectively, with 13 bases between them. The CDR3 length is 14 residues. CDR3 DNA: TGCAGCGTTGGCTGGGGCGCGGGCACCGGGGAGCTGTTTTTT. Translating gives CSVGWGAGTGELFF.

This clone was seen once. The V call is TRBV30, the J call TRBJ1-4; D is uncertain. The V end was cut by 6 bases, the J end by 0 bases, with 11 bases between. Germline CDR1 and CDR2: GTSNPN and SVGIG (reference sequence). The CDR3 has 14 amino acids. The DNA of the CDR3 is TGTGCCTGCTCCGGCTCTGCAACTAATGAAAAACTGTTTTTT. It specifies CACSGSATNEKLFF.